This TCR beta chain was recovered during a study of T cells after posttransplantation cyclophosphamide. General study findings and limits: Recipient CMV seropositivity and CMV reactivation strongly tracked TRB clonality. Tissue-infiltrating T cells from skin or gut overlapped little with blood T cells.

Assay used: immunoSEQ multiplex PCR; TCRdb lists only in-frame clones, some missing. The sample comprises roughly 18,000 clones, less than 90% of which are singletons, and about 9% rests with the top ten. As regards this clone: What it binds is unknown.

On the day of bone marrow donation, the related graft donor provided peripheral blood. The sequence derives from a man aged 25-45 years in good health and a related stem cell transplant donor. The sequenced material came from memory CD4+ T cells sorted from blood.

The CDR3 DNA follows: TGTGCCAGCAGTGAAACGCGGCCTGCCGCAGGAGGCGAGCAGTACTTC. It specifies CASSETRPAAGGEQYF. The chain joins TRBV2 to TRBJ2-7; maybe TRBD2 (5 bases). V dropped 2 bases and J dropped 6 bases, with 20 bases sitting between them. Germline loops: CDR1 SNHLY, CDR2 FYNNEI. This CDR3 has 16 amino acids.